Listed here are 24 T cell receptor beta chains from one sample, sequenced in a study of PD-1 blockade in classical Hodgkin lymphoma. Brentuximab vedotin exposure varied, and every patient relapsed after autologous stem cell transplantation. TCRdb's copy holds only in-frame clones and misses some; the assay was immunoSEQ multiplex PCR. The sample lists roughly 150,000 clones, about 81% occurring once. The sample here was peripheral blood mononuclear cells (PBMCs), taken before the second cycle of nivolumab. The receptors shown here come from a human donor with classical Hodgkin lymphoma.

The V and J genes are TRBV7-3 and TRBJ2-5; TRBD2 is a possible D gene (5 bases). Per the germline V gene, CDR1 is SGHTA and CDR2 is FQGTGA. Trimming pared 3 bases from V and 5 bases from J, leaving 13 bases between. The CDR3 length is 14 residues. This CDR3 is CASSLPRRWETQYF. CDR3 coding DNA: TGTGCCAGCAGCTTGCCAAGGAGGTGGGAGACCCAGTACTTC.

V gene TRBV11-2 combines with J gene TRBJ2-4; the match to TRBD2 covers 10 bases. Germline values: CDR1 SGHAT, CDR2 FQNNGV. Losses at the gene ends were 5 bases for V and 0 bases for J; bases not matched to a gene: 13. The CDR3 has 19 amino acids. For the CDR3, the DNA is TGTGCCAGCAGCCCTAGCGGGAGAGGTGGGGATCTAGCCAAAAACATTCAGTACTTC. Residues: CASSPSGRGGDLAKNIQYF.

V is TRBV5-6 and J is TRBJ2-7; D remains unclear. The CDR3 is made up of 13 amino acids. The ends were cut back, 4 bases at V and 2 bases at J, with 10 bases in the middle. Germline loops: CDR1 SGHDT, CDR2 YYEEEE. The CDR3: CASSSRTTYEQYF. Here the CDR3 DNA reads TGTGCCAGCAGCAGCCGAACTACCTACGAGCAGTACTTC.

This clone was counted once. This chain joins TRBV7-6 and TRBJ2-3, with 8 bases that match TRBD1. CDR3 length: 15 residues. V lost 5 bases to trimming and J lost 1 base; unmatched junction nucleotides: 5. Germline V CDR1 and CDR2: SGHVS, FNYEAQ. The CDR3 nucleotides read TGTGCCAGCAGCCCCGGACAGGGCCGCACAGATACGCAGTATTTT. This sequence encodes CASSPGQGRTDTQYF.

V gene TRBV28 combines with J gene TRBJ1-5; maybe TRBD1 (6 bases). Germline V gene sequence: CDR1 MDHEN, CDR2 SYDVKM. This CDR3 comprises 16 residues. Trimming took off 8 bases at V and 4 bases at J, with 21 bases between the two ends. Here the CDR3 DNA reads TGTGCCAGCGGTGATGGACAGCTCCGTCCTAATCAGCCCCAGCATTTT. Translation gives CASGDGQLRPNQPQHF.

The CDR3 nucleotides read TGTGCCAGCAGCTCCGGGACTAGCGGGGGATACAATGAGCAGTTCTTC. It codes for CASSSGTSGGYNEQFF. The chain links TRBV7-9 to TRBJ2-1; 14 bases fit TRBD2. V lost 4 bases to trimming and J lost 4 bases; unmatched junction nucleotides: 3. This CDR3 is built from 16 residues. Germline lookup yields CDR1 SEHNR and CDR2 FQNEAQ (reference sequence).

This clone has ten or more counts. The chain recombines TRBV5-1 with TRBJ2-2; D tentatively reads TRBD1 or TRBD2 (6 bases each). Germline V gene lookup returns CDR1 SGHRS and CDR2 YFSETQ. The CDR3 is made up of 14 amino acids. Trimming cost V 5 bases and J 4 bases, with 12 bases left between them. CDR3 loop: CASRWGAGTGELFF. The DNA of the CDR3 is TGCGCCAGCAGGTGGGGGGCAGGCACCGGGGAGCTGTTTTTT.

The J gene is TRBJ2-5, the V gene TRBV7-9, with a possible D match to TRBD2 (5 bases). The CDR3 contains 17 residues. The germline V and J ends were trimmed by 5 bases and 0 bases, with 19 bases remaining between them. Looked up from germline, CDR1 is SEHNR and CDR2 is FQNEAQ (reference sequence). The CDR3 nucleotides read TGTGCCAGCAGCCTCCCCGGACTCCGCCTTTACCAAGAGACCCAGTACTTC. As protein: CASSLPGLRLYQETQYF.

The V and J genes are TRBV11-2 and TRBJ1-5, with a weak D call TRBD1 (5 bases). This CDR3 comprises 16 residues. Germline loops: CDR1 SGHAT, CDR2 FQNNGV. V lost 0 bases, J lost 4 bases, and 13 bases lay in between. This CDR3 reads CASSLDHRYLNQPQHF. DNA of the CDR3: TGTGCCAGCAGCTTAGACCACAGGTATCTAAATCAGCCCCAGCATTTT.

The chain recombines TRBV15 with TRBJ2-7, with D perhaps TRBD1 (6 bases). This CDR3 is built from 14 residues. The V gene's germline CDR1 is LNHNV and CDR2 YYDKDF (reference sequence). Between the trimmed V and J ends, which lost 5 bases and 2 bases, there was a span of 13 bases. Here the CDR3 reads CATSHAGVTYEQYF. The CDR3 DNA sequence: TGTGCCACCAGCCACGCAGGGGTAACCTACGAGCAGTACTTC. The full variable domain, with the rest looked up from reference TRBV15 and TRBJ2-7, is DAMVIQNPRYQVTQFGKPVTLSCSQTLNHNVMYWYQQKSSQAPKLLFHYYDKDFNNEADTPDNFQSRRPNTSFCFLDIRSPGLGDTAMYLCATSHAGVTYEQYFGPGTRLTVT.

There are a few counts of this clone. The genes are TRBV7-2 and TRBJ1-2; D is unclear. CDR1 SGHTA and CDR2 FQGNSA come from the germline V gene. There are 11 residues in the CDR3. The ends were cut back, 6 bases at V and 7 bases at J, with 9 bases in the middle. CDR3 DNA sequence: TGTGCCAGCAGTCCTAGTGGTGGCTACACCTTC. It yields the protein CASSPSGGYTF.

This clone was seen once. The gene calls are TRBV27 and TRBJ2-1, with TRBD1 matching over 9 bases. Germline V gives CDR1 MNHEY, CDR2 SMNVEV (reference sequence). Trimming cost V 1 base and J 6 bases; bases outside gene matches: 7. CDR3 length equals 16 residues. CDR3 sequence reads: CASSLFWDRVANEQFF. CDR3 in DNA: TGTGCCAGCAGTTTATTCTGGGACAGGGTCGCCAATGAGCAGTTCTTC.

CDR3 sequence (DNA): TGTGCCAGCAGCGTAGAGGCGGCGTCGGGGGACTCCTACGAGCAGTACTTC. Amino acids: CASSVEAASGDSYEQYF. This sequence joins TRBV9 and TRBJ2-7; possible D gene TRBD2, 6 bases. The CDR3 contains 17 residues. V lost 0 bases to trimming and J lost 0 bases, with 16 bases between them. Germline CDR1 and CDR2: SGDLS and YYNGEE.

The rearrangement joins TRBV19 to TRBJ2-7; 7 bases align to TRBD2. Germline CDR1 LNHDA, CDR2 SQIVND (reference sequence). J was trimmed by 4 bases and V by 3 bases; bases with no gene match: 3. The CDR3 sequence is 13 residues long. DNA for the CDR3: TGTGCCAGTAGTATCTGGGAGGGATACGAGCAGTACTTC. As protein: CASSIWEGYEQYF.

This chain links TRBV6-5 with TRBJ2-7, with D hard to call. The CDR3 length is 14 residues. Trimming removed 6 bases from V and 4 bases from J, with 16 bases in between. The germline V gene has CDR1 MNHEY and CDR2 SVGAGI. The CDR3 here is CASSYRPRDYEQYF. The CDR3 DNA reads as TGTGCCAGCAGCTACCGCCCAAGGGATTACGAGCAGTACTTC.

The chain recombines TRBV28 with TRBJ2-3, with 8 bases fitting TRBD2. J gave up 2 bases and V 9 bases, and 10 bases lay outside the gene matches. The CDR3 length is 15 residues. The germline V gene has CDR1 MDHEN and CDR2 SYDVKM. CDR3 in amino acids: CASGLGSGATDTQYF. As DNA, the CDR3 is TGTGCCAGTGGACTGGGTAGCGGGGCCACAGATACGCAGTATTTT.

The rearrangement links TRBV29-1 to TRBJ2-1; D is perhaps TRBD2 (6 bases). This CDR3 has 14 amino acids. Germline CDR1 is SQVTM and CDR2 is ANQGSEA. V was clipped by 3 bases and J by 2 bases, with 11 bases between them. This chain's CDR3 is CSVERGRAYNEQFF. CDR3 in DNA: TGCAGCGTTGAGCGGGGTCGGGCCTACAATGAGCAGTTCTTC.

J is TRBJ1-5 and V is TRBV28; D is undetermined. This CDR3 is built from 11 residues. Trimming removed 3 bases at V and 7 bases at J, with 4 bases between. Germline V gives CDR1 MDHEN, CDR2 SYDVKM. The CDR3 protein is CASSFQQPQHF. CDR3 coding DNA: TGTGCCAGCAGTTTCCAACAGCCCCAGCATTTT.

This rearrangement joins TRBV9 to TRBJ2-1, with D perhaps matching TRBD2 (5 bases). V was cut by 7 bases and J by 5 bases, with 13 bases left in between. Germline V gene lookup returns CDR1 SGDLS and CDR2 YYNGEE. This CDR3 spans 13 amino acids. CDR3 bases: TGTGCCAGCGGAACTAGGGTCAACAATGAGCAGTTCTTC. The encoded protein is CASGTRVNNEQFF.

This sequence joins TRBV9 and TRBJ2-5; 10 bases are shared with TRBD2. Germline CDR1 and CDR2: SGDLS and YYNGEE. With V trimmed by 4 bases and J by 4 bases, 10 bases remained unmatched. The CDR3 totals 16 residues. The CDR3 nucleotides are TGTGCCAGCAGCCCCCGAAGGACTAGCGGAAGAGAGACCCAGTACTTC. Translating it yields CASSPRRTSGRETQYF. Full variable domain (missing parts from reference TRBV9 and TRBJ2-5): DSGVTQTPKHLITATGQRVTLRCSPRSGDLSVYWYQQSLDQGLQFLIQYYNGEERAKGNILERFSAQQFPDLHSELNLSSLELGDSALYFCASSPRRTSGRETQYFGPGTRLLVL.

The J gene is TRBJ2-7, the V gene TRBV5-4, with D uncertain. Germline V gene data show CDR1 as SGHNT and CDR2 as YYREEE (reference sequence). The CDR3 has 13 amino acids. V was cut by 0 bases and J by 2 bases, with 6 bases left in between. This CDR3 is CASSLDTTYEQYF. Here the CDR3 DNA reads TGTGCCAGCAGCTTGGACACGACCTACGAGCAGTACTTC.

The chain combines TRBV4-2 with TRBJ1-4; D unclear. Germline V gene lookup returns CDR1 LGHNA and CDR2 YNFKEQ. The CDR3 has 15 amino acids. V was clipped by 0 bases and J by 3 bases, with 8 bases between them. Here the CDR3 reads CASSQDWGANEKLFF. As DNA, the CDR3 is TGTGCCAGCAGCCAAGATTGGGGAGCTAATGAAAAACTGTTTTTT.

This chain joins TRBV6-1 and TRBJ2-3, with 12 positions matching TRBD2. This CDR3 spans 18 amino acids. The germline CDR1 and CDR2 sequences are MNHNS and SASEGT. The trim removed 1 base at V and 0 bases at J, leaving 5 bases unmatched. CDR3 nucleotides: TGTGCCAGCAGTGAAGTACTAGCGGGGGGCCTGAGCACAGATACGCAGTATTTT. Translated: CASSEVLAGGLSTDTQYF.

CDR3 sequence: CASSFPSGGQETQYF. The CDR3 coding sequence is TGTGCCAGCAGTTTCCCTAGCGGGGGGCAAGAGACCCAGTACTTC. This rearrangement joins TRBV27 to TRBJ2-5; 11 bases align to TRBD2. CDR3 length equals 15 residues. Germline CDR1 and CDR2: MNHEY and SMNVEV (reference sequence). V dropped 3 bases and J dropped 2; count of bases not matched to a gene: 2.